The clone carrying this TCR beta chain was seen a few times. Its target is not known. These data come from a study of human T cells and chemical hapten exposure. Study-wide points: While controls formed fewer of them, expanded TCRs formed significantly more large CDR3 similarity clusters.

TCRdb reanalysed the RACE reads using MiXCR and keeps one entry per CDR3 protein. The sample records 80,000 to 95,000 distinct CDR3 sequences, roughly 9.6% being singletons. Time point defined: patch test 2, 6 weeks after DPC sensitization. Noted treatment: therapeutic diphenylcyclopropenone sensitization with weekly scalp DPC. Deletions cut 4 bases from V and 6 bases from J, with 22 bases between. CDR1 is MGHDK, CDR2 SYGVNS, per germline. The CDR3 totals 17 residues. This specimen consisted of whole blood, obtained in connection with sensitization to the hapten diphenylcyclopropenone (DPC). This chain links TRBV25-1 with TRBJ2-1; D possibly corresponds to TRBD2 (5 bases). The source is a middle-aged man with alopecia areata. Some clones in this sample may be carry-over from other donors' samples. The CDR3 region is CASSANTATSISNEQFF. The CDR3 DNA is TGTGCCAGCAGTGCAAACACCGCAACTAGTATTAGCAATGAGCAGTTCTTC.